This T cell receptor (beta chain) is drawn from a study of cytomegalovirus exposure and HLA in healthy donors. Study-level results: Previous analysis showed most TCR beta V segments were productive about 87% or about 30% of the time.

The CDR3 consists of 15 residues. Between the trimmed V and J ends, which lost 0 bases and 0 bases, there was a span of 10 bases. The germline V gene has CDR1 SGDLS and CDR2 YYNGEE. Details on this clone: What it binds is not known.

Researchers ran the PCR with 60 Vbeta and 13 Jbeta primers. The data were produced by immunoSEQ multiplex PCR, yet TCRdb's version contains in-frame clones alone and is incomplete. The sample lists 100,000 to 150,000 clones, about 84% occurring once. The donors (healthy individuals) were bone marrow donors. This receptor was identified in a man younger than 35 in good health and CMV-seropositive. The V gene is TRBV9, the J gene TRBJ2-7, with D perhaps matching TRBD1 (6 bases). Specimen: PBMCs. CDR3 amino acids: CASSVGLGGSYEQYF. In DNA form, the CDR3 reads TGTGCCAGCAGCGTAGGTTTAGGGGGCTCCTACGAGCAGTACTTC.